Below, one T cell receptor (beta chain) is given with its context. Method: immunoSEQ multiplex PCR; TCRdb's copy keeps in-frame clones and lacks some. The repertoire consists of hundreds of thousands of clones, with 85% to 90% occurring once and the leading ten covering approximately 0.9%. The data were taken from a study of blood T cell repertoires in COVID-19. Everyone who took part was 18 to 89 years old, and they came from about 25 US areas. Shortly before study entry, within 2 weeks, exposed participants had met a COVID-19 case. Germline V CDR1 and CDR2: SGHRS, YFSETQ. The CDR3 loop spans 16 amino acids. The junction had 7 bases not matched to a gene; V was cut back by 5 bases and J by 6 bases.

The sequence was collected from a man in his fifties or sixties who had been exposed to COVID-19. The rearrangement uses TRBV5-1 and TRBJ2-2, with 13 bases that match TRBD2. Sequenced: PBMCs or T cells enriched from blood (not recorded which). The CDR3 sequence is CASRSGLAGASGELFF. The DNA of the CDR3 is TGCGCCAGCAGATCCGGACTAGCGGGAGCGTCCGGGGAGCTGTTTTTT.